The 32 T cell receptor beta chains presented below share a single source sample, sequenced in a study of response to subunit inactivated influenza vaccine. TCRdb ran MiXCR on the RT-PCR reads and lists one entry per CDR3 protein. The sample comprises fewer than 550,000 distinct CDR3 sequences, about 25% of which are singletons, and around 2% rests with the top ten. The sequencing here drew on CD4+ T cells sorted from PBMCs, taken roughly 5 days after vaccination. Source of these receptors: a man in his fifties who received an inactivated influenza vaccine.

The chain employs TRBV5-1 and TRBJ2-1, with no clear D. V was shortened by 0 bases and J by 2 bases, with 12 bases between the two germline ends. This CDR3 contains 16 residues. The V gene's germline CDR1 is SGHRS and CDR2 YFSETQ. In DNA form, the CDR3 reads TGCGCCAGCAGCTTGGGAGGCCTAGGCACCTACAATGAGCAGTTCTTC. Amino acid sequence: CASSLGGLGTYNEQFF.

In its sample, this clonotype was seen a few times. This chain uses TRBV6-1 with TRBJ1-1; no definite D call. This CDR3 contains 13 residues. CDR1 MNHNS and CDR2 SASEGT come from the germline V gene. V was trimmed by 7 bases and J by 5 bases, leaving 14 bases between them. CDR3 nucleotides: TGTGCCAGCACCCCCTTGGTCGGGACTGAAGCTTTCTTT. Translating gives CASTPLVGTEAFF.

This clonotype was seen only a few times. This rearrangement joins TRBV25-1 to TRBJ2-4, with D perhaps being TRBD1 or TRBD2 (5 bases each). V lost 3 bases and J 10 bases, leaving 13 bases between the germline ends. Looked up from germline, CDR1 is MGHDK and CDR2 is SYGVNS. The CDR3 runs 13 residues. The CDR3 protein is CASSEWGRNIQYF. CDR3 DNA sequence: TGTGCCAGCAGTGAGTGGGGGAGAAATATTCAGTACTTC.

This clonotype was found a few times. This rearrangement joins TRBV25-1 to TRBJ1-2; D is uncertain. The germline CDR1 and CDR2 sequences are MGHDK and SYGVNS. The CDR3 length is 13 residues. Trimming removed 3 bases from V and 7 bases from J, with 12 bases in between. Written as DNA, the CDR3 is TGTGCCAGCAGTGAGGTCTCAGTTGGTGGCTACACCTTC. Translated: CASSEVSVGGYTF.

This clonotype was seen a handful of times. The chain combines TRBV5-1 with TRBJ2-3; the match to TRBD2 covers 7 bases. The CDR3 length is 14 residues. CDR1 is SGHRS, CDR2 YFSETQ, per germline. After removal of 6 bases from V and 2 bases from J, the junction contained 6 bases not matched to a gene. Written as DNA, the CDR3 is TGCGCCAGCAAGCTAGCGGTTTTCACAGATACGCAGTATTTT. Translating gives CASKLAVFTDTQYF.

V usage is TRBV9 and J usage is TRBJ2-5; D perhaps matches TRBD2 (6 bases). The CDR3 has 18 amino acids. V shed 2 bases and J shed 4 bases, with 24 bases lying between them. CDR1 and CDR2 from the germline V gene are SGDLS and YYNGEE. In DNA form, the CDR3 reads TGTGCCAGCAGCGTCCTAGACCAGGGACTTCAGATTAGAGAGACCCAGTACTTC. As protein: CASSVLDQGLQIRETQYF.

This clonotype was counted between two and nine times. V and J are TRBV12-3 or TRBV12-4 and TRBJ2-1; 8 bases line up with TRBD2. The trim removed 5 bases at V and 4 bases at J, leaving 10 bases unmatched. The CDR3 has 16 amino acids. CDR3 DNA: TGTGCCAGCAGTCATCCAACGGGAGGGGTATACAATGAGCAGTTCTTC. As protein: CASSHPTGGVYNEQFF.

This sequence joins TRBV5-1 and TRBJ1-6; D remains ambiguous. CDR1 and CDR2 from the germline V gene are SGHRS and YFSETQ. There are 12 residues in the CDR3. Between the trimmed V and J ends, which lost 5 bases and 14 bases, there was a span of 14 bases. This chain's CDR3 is CASSLAGKALHF. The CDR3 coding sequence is TGCGCCAGCAGTCTGGCTGGAAAGGCCCTCCACTTT.

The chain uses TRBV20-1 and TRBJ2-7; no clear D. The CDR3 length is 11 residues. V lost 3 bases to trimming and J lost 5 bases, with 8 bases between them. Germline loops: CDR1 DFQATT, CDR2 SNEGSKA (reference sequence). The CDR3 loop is CSASDGHEQYF. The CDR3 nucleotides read TGCAGTGCTAGTGATGGCCACGAGCAGTACTTC.

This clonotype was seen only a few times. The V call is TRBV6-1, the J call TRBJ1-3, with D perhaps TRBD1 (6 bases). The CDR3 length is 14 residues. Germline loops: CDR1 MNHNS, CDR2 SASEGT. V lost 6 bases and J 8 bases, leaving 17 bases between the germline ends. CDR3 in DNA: TGTGCCAGCAGCTCCCCAGGGGATGGGGACACCATATATTTT. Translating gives CASSSPGDGDTIYF.

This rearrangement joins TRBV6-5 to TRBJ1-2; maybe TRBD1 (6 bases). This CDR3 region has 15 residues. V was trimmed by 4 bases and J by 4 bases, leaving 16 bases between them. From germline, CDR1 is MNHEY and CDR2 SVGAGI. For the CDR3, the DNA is TGTGCCAGCAGTTCCCACCCGGAGGGGGTCTATGGCTACACCTTC. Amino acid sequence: CASSSHPEGVYGYTF.

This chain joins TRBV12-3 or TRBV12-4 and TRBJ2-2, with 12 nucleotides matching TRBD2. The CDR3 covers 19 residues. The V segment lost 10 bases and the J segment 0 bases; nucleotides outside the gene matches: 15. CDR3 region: CAITKGLAGTFANTGELFF. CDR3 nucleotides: TGTGCCATAACTAAAGGACTAGCGGGGACGTTCGCGAACACCGGGGAGCTGTTTTTT.

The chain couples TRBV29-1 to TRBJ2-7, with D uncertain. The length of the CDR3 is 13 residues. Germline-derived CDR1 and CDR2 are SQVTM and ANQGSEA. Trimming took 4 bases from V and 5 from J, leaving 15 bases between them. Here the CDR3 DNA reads TGCAGCGTTGTTGGACGGTCAAGGGACGAGCAGTACTTC. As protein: CSVVGRSRDEQYF.

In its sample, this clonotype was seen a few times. CDR3 loop: CSARLGTRGNEQFF. The CDR3 DNA sequence: TGCAGTGCTAGGCTGGGGACTAGGGGCAATGAGCAGTTCTTC. This chain links TRBV20-1 with TRBJ2-1; the match to TRBD2 covers 8 bases. Germline trimming cut 3 bases from V and 6 bases from J; bases unmatched to any gene: 7. CDR1 and CDR2 (germline): DFQATT, SNEGSKA (reference sequence). CDR3 length: 14 amino acids.

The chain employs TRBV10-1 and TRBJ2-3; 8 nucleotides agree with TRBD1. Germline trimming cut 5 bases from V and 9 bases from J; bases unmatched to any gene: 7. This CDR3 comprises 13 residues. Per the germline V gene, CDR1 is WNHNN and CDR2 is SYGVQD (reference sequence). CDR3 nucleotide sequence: TGCGCCAGCAGTCCTAGTCGACAGGGGACGCAGTATTTT. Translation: CASSPSRQGTQYF.

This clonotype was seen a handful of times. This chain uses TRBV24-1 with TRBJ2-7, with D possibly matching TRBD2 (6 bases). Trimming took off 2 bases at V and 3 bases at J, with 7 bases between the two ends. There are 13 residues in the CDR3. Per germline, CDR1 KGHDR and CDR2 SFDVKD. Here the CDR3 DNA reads TGTGCCACCAGTGATTCGGGAGACTACGAGCAGTACTTC. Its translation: CATSDSGDYEQYF.

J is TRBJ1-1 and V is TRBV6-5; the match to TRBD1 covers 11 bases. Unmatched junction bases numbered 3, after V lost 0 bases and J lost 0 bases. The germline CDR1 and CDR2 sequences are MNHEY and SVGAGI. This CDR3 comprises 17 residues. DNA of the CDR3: TGTGCCAGCAGTTACTCTGGGACAGGGGGTTTGAACACTGAAGCTTTCTTT. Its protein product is CASSYSGTGGLNTEAFF.

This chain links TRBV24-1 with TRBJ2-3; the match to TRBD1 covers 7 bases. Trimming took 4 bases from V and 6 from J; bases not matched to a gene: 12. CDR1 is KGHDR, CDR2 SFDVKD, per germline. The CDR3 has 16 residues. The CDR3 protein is CATSDPGQDGLDTQYF. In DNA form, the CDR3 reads TGTGCCACCAGTGACCCTGGACAGGACGGACTTGATACGCAGTATTTT.

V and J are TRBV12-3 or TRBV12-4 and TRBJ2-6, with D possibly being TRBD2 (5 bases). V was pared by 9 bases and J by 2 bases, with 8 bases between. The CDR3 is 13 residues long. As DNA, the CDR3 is TGTGCCAGTAGAGGGCCTGGGGCCAACGTCCTGACTTTC. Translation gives CASRGPGANVLTF.

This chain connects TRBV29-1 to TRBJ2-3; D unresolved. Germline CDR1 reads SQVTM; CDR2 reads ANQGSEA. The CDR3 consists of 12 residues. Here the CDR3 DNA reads TGCAACGAGACCGTTTTCACAGATACGCAGTATTTT. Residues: CNETVFTDTQYF.

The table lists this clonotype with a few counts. CDR3 protein: CASTRLADYNEQFF. The CDR3 bases are TGTGCCAGCACCAGACTAGCGGACTACAATGAGCAGTTCTTC. This chain uses TRBV7-9 with TRBJ2-1; 9 bases align to TRBD2. Unmatched junction bases numbered 4, after V lost 7 bases and J lost 3 bases. Germline V lookup: CDR1 SEHNR, CDR2 FQNEAQ (reference sequence). The CDR3 is made up of 14 amino acids.

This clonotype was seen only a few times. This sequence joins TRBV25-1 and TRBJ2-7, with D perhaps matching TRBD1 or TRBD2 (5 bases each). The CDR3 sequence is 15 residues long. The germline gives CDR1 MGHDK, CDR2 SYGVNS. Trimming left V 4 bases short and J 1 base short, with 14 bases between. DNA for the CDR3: TGTGCCAGCAGTGGGTCCGGGACGGTGTCCTACGAGCAGTACTTC. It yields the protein CASSGSGTVSYEQYF.

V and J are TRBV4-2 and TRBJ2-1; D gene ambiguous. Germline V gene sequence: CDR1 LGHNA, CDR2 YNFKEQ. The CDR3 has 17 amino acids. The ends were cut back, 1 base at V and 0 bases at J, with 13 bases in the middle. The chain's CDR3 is CASSQGGAANSYNEQFF. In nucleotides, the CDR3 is TGTGCCAGCAGCCAAGGAGGAGCAGCGAACTCCTACAATGAGCAGTTCTTC.

CDR3 in DNA: TGTGCCAGCAGTTTAAAGTCTTGGGGGACCCAGTACTTC. Translation: CASSLKSWGTQYF. This sequence joins TRBV28 and TRBJ2-5; no clear D gene. The length of the CDR3 is 13 residues. CDR1 and CDR2 (germline): MDHEN, SYDVKM. V was trimmed by 2 bases and J by 7 bases, leaving 11 bases between them. Combining the CDR3 with reference TRBV28 and TRBJ2-5 gives the whole variable domain DVKVTQSSRYLVKRTGEKVFLECVQDMDHENMFWYRQDPGLGLRLIYFSYDVKMKEKGDIPEGYSVSREKKERFSLILESASTNQTSMYLCASSLKSWGTQYFGPGTRLLVL.

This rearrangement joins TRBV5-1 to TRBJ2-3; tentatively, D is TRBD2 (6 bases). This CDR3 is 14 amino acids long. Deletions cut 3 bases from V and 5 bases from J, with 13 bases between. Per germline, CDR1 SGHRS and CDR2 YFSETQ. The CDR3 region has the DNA TGCGCCAGCAGCTCGGGACTCGACGGAGATACGCAGTATTTT. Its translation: CASSSGLDGDTQYF.

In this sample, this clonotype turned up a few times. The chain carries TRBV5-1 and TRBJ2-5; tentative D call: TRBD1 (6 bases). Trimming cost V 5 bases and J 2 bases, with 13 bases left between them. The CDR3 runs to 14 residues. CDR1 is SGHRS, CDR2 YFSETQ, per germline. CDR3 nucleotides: TGCGCCAGCAGACCGGGACACGGACAAGAGACCCAGTACTTC. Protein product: CASRPGHGQETQYF.

The CDR3 is CASSFRGLGPQHF. The CDR3 DNA is TGTGCCAGCAGTTTCCGGGGGCTAGGGCCCCAGCATTTT. The chain uses TRBV12-3 or TRBV12-4 and TRBJ1-5, with TRBD1 as a possible D gene (6 bases). Trimming stripped 3 bases from V and 9 bases from J, with 12 bases between. The CDR3 length is 13 residues.

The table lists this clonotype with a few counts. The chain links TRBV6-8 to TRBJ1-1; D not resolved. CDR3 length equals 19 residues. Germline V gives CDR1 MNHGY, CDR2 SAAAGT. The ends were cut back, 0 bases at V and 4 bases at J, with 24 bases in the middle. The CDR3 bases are TGTGCCAGCAGTTACTCGAATTGGCAAGGAGGACCGAACGGCACTGAAGCTTTCTTT. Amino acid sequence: CASSYSNWQGGPNGTEAFF.

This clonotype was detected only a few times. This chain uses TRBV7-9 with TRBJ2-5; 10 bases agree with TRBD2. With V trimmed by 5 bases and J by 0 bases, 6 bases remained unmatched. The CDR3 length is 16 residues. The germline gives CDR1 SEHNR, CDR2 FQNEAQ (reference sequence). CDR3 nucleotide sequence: TGTGCCAGCAGCCGTCCTAGCGGGGGTTACCAAGAGACCCAGTACTTC. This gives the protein CASSRPSGGYQETQYF.

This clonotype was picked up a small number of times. CDR3 amino acids: CASRDRGREAFF. CDR3 bases: TGTGCCAGCAGAGACAGGGGACGCGAAGCTTTCTTT. This chain uses TRBV12-3 or TRBV12-4 with TRBJ1-1; 8 bases agree with TRBD1. The CDR3 loop spans 12 amino acids. The J segment lost 8 bases and the V segment lost 6 bases, leaving 5 bases of the junction unmatched.

The CDR3 DNA follows: TGTGCCAGCAGCTTAGCGACGGGACTAGCGAACCAAGAGACCCAGTACTTC. Protein product: CASSLATGLANQETQYF. The V gene is TRBV7-2, the J gene TRBJ2-5, with 10 nucleotides matching TRBD2. Trimming cost V 0 bases and J 0 bases; bases outside gene matches: 4. CDR3 length: 17 amino acids. Germline loops: CDR1 SGHTA, CDR2 FQGNSA.

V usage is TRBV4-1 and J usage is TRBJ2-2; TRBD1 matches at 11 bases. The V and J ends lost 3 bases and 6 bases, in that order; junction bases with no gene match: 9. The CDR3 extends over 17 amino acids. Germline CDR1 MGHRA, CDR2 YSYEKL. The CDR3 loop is CASSHPRTGGSPGELFF. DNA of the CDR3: TGCGCCAGCAGCCACCCCCGGACAGGGGGCTCTCCCGGGGAGCTGTTTTTT.